Listed here is a single T cell receptor beta chain. These data belong to a study of blood T cell repertoires in COVID-19. The ends were cut back, 1 base at V and 4 bases at J, with 16 bases in the middle. Germline assignment: CDR1 SGHTA and CDR2 FQGNSA. This CDR3 contains 16 residues. Some clones are missing from TCRdb's copy, which holds only in-frame ones; the method was immunoSEQ multiplex PCR. Among roughly 220,000 clones listed, around three quarters were seen once. The sequenced sample was peripheral blood. The receptor was derived from a woman between 65 and 79 years old with acute or convalescent COVID-19. The chain uses TRBV7-2 and TRBJ1-2; the D gene is possibly TRBD1 (6 bases). The CDR3 loop is CASSLEPGLGAYGYTF. The CDR3 DNA follows: TGTGCCAGCAGCTTAGAACCGGGATTGGGGGCCTATGGCTACACCTTC.